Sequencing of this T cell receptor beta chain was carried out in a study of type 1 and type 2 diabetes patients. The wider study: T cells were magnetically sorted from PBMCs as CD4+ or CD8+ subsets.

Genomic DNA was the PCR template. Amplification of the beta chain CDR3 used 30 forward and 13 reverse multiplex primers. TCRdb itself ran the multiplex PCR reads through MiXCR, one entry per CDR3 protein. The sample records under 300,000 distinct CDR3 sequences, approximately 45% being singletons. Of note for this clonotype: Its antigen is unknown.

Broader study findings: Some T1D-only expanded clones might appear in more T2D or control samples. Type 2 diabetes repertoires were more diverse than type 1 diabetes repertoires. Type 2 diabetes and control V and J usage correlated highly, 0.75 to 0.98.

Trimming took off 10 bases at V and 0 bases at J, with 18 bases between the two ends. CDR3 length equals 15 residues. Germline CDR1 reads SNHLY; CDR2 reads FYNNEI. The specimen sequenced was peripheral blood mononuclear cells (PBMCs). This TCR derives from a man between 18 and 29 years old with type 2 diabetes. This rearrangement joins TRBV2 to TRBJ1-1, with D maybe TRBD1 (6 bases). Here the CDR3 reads CATSDQGTMNTEAFF. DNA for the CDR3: TGTGCCACCTCGGACCAGGGGACAATGAACACTGAAGCTTTCTTT.